Listed here are 8 T cell receptor beta chains from one sample, sequenced in a study of T cells in Graves' hyperthyroidism and ophthalmopathy. TCR beta CDR3 region amplification was performed from RNA transcripts. Researchers ran a first-round RT-PCR on the TCR CDR3 using the HTBI primer set. TCRdb fed the multiplex PCR reads into MiXCR, producing one record per CDR3 protein. Seen here are roughly 160,000 distinct CDR3 sequences, about a tenth observed once, and the top ten hold approximately 20%. The specimen sequenced was blood. The receptors come from a woman between 18 and 30 years old with Graves' hyperthyroidism that later progressed to Graves' ophthalmopathy.

There are many counts of this clonotype. The DNA of the CDR3 is TGTGCCAGCAGGGAAAGGACAGGGGGCGCCTATGGCTACACCTTC. This gives the protein CASRERTGGAYGYTF. The genes are TRBV27 and TRBJ1-2; 11 bases map to TRBD1. This CDR3 contains 15 residues. After removal of 6 bases from V and 4 bases from J, the junction contained 7 bases not matched to a gene. Germline lookup yields CDR1 MNHEY and CDR2 SMNVEV (reference sequence).

This clonotype was observed many times. The gene calls are TRBV6-2 or TRBV6-3 and TRBJ2-4, with D unresolved. Germline-derived CDR1 and CDR2 are MNHEY and SVGEGT. CDR3 length: 15 amino acids. V was trimmed by 2 bases and J by 9 bases, leaving 17 bases between them. This CDR3 reads CASSYPVGSLVIQYF. CDR3 DNA: TGTGCCAGCAGTTACCCCGTGGGCAGTTTAGTCATTCAGTACTTC.

The table lists this clonotype with many counts. The chain joins TRBV28 to TRBJ1-2, with a tentative D call TRBD1 (5 bases). This CDR3 is built from 17 residues. The V end was cut by 4 bases, the J end by 0 bases, with 18 bases between. CDR1 and CDR2 (germline): MDHEN, SYDVKM. CDR3 in amino acids: CASSSQVGRATNYGYTF. The DNA of the CDR3 is TGTGCCAGCAGTTCCCAGGTGGGCAGGGCCACTAACTATGGCTACACCTTC.

This clonotype was recorded once. A much larger clone lies a single base off, so this may be a read error. CDR3 in amino acids: CASSLTPGRCSNEKLFF. DNA for the CDR3: TGTGCCAGCAGTTTGACTCCGGGGCGGTGTAGTAATGAAAAACTGTTTTTT. The chain links TRBV5-5 to TRBJ1-4, with D possibly being TRBD1 (5 bases). With 5 bases removed from V and 4 bases from J, the gap between germline ends came to 21 bases. The CDR3 extends over 17 amino acids. Germline V gene lookup returns CDR1 SGHKS and CDR2 YYEKEE (reference sequence).

The chain joins TRBV14 to TRBJ2-3; no reliable D call. The CDR3 is made up of 16 amino acids. The germline V gene encodes CDR1 SGHDN and CDR2 FVKESK. V was cut by 1 base and J by 2 bases, with 13 bases left in between. The CDR3 protein is CASSQVQAEYTDTQYF. In DNA form, the CDR3 reads TGTGCCAGCAGCCAAGTTCAGGCGGAGTACACAGATACGCAGTATTTT.

This clonotype was recorded at least ten times. The chain has TRBV7-9 and TRBJ1-5; 7 positions match TRBD1. The V and J ends lost 5 bases and 2 bases, in that order; junction bases with no gene match: 9. Germline V gives CDR1 SEHNR, CDR2 FQNEAQ (reference sequence). This CDR3 comprises 16 residues. CDR3 coding DNA: TGTGCCAGCAGCACGTGGACAGGTGAGGGCAATCAGCCCCAGCATTTT. Translated: CASSTWTGEGNQPQHF. Looking up the rest from reference TRBV7-9 and TRBJ1-5 gives the full variable domain: DTGVSQNPRHKITKRGQNVTFRCDPISEHNRLYWYRQTLGQGPEFLTYFQNEAQLEKSRLLSDRFSAERPKGSFSTLEIQRTEQGDSAMYLCASSTWTGEGNQPQHFGDGTRLSIL.

This clonotype was observed a few times. This chain links TRBV6-1 with TRBJ1-2, with D unclear. This CDR3 has 13 amino acids. The V end lost 1 base, the J end lost 4 bases, and 7 bases lay between the germline ends. Germline lookup yields CDR1 MNHNS and CDR2 SASEGT. The CDR3 region has the DNA TGTGCCAGCAGTGAAGGTGGAGTCTATGGCTACACCTTC. Residues: CASSEGGVYGYTF.

This clonotype was seen repeatedly, ten times or more. The CDR3 coding sequence is TGTGCCAGCAGTTACCGGGATTCACCCCTCCACTTT. Translation gives CASSYRDSPLHF. This sequence joins TRBV6-1 and TRBJ1-6; D not certain. V lost 5 bases to trimming and J lost 8 bases, with 7 bases between them. This CDR3 region has 12 residues. CDR1 MNHNS and CDR2 SASEGT come from the germline V gene.